One and the same sample provided the 6 T cell receptor beta chains below, sequenced in a study of blood T cell repertoires in COVID-19. The protocol was immunoSEQ multiplex PCR, while the TCRdb copy is restricted to in-frame clones and leaves out a portion. The profile shows over 70,000 clones, approximately 80% of them singletons. Sequenced input: peripheral blood. These receptors all stem from a woman aged 80 or over with acute or convalescent COVID-19.

V gene TRBV9 combines with J gene TRBJ1-5; no clear D. CDR1 is SGDLS, CDR2 YYNGEE, per germline. The germline V and J ends were trimmed by 5 bases and 0 bases, with 12 bases remaining between them. This CDR3 has 15 residues. CDR3 in DNA: TGTGCCAGCAGTGTCGGAGTTCATAGCAATCAGCCCCAGCATTTT. Protein: CASSVGVHSNQPQHF.

The chain carries TRBV7-8 and TRBJ2-1, with D possibly being TRBD2 (6 bases). Germline V gene sequence: CDR1 SGHVS, CDR2 FQNEAQ. The V end was cut by 2 bases, the J end by 8 bases, with 16 bases between. The CDR3 is made up of 15 amino acids. The CDR3 loop reads CASSLFTGSGYEQFF. The CDR3, as DNA: TGTGCCAGCAGCTTATTTACCGGGAGTGGCTATGAGCAGTTCTTC.

The chain recombines TRBV18 with TRBJ1-4; a weak D match, TRBD1 (6 bases). The CDR3 sequence is 16 residues long. The V gene's germline CDR1 is KGHSH and CDR2 LQKENI. Trimming pared 6 bases from V and 0 bases from J, leaving 14 bases between. CDR3 in amino acids: CASSPKGGATNEKLFF. The DNA of the CDR3 is TGTGCCAGCTCCCCAAAAGGGGGGGCAACTAATGAAAAACTGTTTTTT.

The chain employs TRBV3-1 (or the pseudogene TRBV3-2) and TRBJ2-3; tentatively, D is TRBD2 (7 bases). The germline V gene has CDR1 LGHDT and CDR2 YNNKEL (reference sequence). Trimming removed 4 bases from V and 2 bases from J, with 16 bases in between. There are 16 residues in the CDR3. The CDR3 bases are TGTGCCAGCAGCCCCTGGGAGGGGGGGCCCACAGATACGCAGTATTTT. Protein sequence: CASSPWEGGPTDTQYF.

CDR3 nucleotide sequence: TGTGCCAGCAAGGGAGGAGGTGCTTCACCCCTCCACTTT. It is translated as CASKGGGASPLHF. The chain links TRBV2 to TRBJ1-6; D is ambiguous. The CDR3 is 13 residues long. Trimming left V 7 bases short and J 9 bases short, with 13 bases between. Germline CDR1 is SNHLY and CDR2 is FYNNEI.

J is TRBJ2-3 and V is TRBV5-5, with 7 bases fitting TRBD1. The CDR3 is 15 amino acids. V lost 1 base to trimming and J lost 6 bases; unmatched junction nucleotides: 8. Germline V gene data show CDR1 as SGHKS and CDR2 as YYEKEE (reference sequence). The CDR3 DNA reads TGTGCCAGCAGCTTGCGGGACAGAACCGGGGATACGCAGTATTTT. It specifies CASSLRDRTGDTQYF.